The 12 T cell receptor beta chains below all came from one sample that was sequenced in a study of shared clonotypes between healthy human individuals. Repertoires were generated with immunoSEQ multiplex PCR, while TCRdb's copy carries only in-frame clones and drops some. The profile shows fewer than 850,000 clones, about 96% of them singletons. Naivety among CD8 cells was defined by CD45RO negativity and positive CCR7 selection, thereby excluding terminally differentiated effector memory CD45RA+ cells. The sequencing input was naive CD8+ T cells sorted from blood. The receptor source for this set is a man younger than 40 in good health.

This sequence joins TRBV11-2 and TRBJ2-1; D may correspond to TRBD1 or TRBD2 (5 bases each). Trimming pared 7 bases from V and 4 bases from J, leaving 17 bases between. Germline V gene sequence: CDR1 SGHAT, CDR2 FQNNGV. The CDR3 sequence is 15 residues long. The CDR3 reads CASTTLRGPYNEQFF. Written as DNA, the CDR3 is TGTGCCAGCACGACCCTAAGGGGACCTTACAATGAGCAGTTCTTC.

V usage is TRBV6-5 and J usage is TRBJ2-2; 13 bases are a match to TRBD2. The CDR3 is made up of 15 amino acids. Germline V gene sequence: CDR1 MNHEY, CDR2 SVGAGI. V was clipped by 5 bases and J by 7 bases; unmatched bases: 4. The CDR3 DNA reads as TGTGCCAGCAGTCCAGGGACTAGCGGGGTCGGGGAGCTGTTTTTT. Its translation is CASSPGTSGVGELFF.

J is TRBJ1-1 and V is TRBV4-3; no firm D call. The CDR3 totals 11 residues. Trimming removed 0 bases at V and 11 bases at J, with 7 bases between. Per the germline V gene, CDR1 is LGHNA and CDR2 is YSLEER. CDR3 nucleotide sequence: TGCGCCAGCAGCCAAGAAGGCTTGGCTTTCTTT. Protein: CASSQEGLAFF.

This clone showed up just once. The rearrangement links TRBV4-1 to TRBJ1-2; no firm D call. The CDR3 is 15 amino acids. Trimming left V 0 bases short and J 4 bases short, with 12 bases between. CDR1 and CDR2 (germline): MGHRA, YSYEKL. CDR3: CASSQDLARPYGYTF. The DNA for the CDR3 is TGCGCCAGCAGCCAAGATCTAGCCCGGCCCTATGGCTACACCTTC.

The rearrangement joins TRBV11-2 to TRBJ2-7; maybe TRBD2 (5 bases). Germline V gene sequence: CDR1 SGHAT, CDR2 FQNNGV. This CDR3 contains 15 residues. V lost 5 bases and J 0 bases, leaving 14 bases between the germline ends. CDR3 DNA sequence: TGTGCCAGCAGCCCCGAGGATGAGGGCTCCTACGAGCAGTACTTC. This sequence encodes CASSPEDEGSYEQYF.

The CDR3 nucleotides read TGTGCCAGCAGCCCCACCATAGCGGGACCAAAAGAGCAGTTCTTC. Encoded protein: CASSPTIAGPKEQFF. The chain links TRBV27 to TRBJ2-1; TRBD2 agrees at 8 bases. Germline lookup yields CDR1 MNHEY and CDR2 SMNVEV (reference sequence). Unmatched junction bases numbered 14, after V lost 6 bases and J lost 10 bases. This CDR3 spans 15 amino acids.

The chain combines TRBV2 with TRBJ2-2; 9 bases match TRBD1. J was trimmed by 5 bases and V by 6 bases; bases with no gene match: 4. The CDR3 is 14 residues long. The V gene's germline CDR1 is SNHLY and CDR2 FYNNEI. The CDR3 DNA is TGTGCCAGCAGAACAGGGGGCCGTACCGGGGAGCTGTTTTTT. Translation gives CASRTGGRTGELFF.

This sequence joins TRBV19 and TRBJ2-7; TRBD1 is a possible D gene (5 bases). Trimming removed 5 bases at V and 0 bases at J, with 17 bases between. CDR3 length equals 16 residues. Germline lookup yields CDR1 LNHDA and CDR2 SQIVND (reference sequence). The CDR3 spells CASSQIGIDSSYEQYF. CDR3 sequence (DNA): TGTGCCAGTAGTCAGATCGGTATCGACAGCTCCTACGAGCAGTACTTC.

The CDR3 loop reads CASSLGGAFEMGTGELFF. The CDR3 coding sequence is TGTGCCAGCAGCTTAGGCGGAGCCTTTGAGATGGGAACCGGGGAGCTGTTTTTT. The rearrangement uses TRBV7-8 and TRBJ2-2; D ambiguous. The V and J ends lost 1 base and 5 bases respectively, with 20 bases between them. This CDR3 comprises 18 residues. CDR1 SGHVS and CDR2 FQNEAQ come from the germline V gene.

The rearrangement links TRBV28 to TRBJ2-7, with D possibly being TRBD2 (5 bases). Germline V gene data show CDR1 as MDHEN and CDR2 as SYDVKM. V lost 3 bases, J lost 2 bases, and 17 bases lay in between. The CDR3 consists of 16 residues. The CDR3 coding sequence is TGTGCCAGCAGTTTCCCAGGACTTAGCTCAACCTACGAGCAGTACTTC. Its translation: CASSFPGLSSTYEQYF.

V and J are TRBV27 and TRBJ2-7; unclear D gene. With 4 bases removed from V and 2 bases from J, the gap between germline ends came to 9 bases. The CDR3 totals 13 residues. Germline V gives CDR1 MNHEY, CDR2 SMNVEV (reference sequence). CDR3 DNA sequence: TGTGCCAGCAGTTACAAGTTAGCCTACGAGCAGTACTTC. Translating gives CASSYKLAYEQYF.

There are a few counts of this clone. This chain joins TRBV6-5 and TRBJ2-7, with a tentative D call TRBD2 (5 bases). Between the trimmed V and J ends, which lost 8 bases and 1 base, there was a span of 12 bases. CDR3 length: 13 amino acids. Germline-derived CDR1 and CDR2 are MNHEY and SVGAGI. The CDR3 protein is CASGNGISYEQYF. CDR3 bases: TGTGCCAGCGGGAACGGGATTTCCTACGAGCAGTACTTC.